The rows below give T cell receptor beta chains drawn from one sample of a study of OX40 agonist ivuxolimab in advanced cancers. Assay used: immunoSEQ multiplex PCR; TCRdb lists only in-frame clones, some missing. The sample records about 64,000 clones, roughly 85% being singletons. The specimen comprised CD4+ or CD8+ T cells sorted from blood, sampled in a trial of the OX40 agonist ivuxolimab. These receptors all stem from an adult with an advanced solid tumor such as melanoma, head and neck, liver or kidney cancer. The CDR3 runs from the conserved cysteine through the conserved F or W. The order of the fields is CDR3 length, J gene, V gene, D gene, CDR3 protein. A D gene is named only where the DNA matches it firmly.

len: 12; j_gene: TRBJ2-7; v_gene: TRBV25-1; d_gene: -; CDR3aa: CASRGVYYEQYF
len: 14; j_gene: TRBJ2-3; v_gene: TRBV10-3; d_gene: -; CDR3aa: CAISGGWGTDTQYF
len: 15; j_gene: TRBJ2-5; v_gene: TRBV11-1; d_gene: -; CDR3aa: CASSLRQKSQETQYF
len: 15; j_gene: TRBJ2-1; v_gene: TRBV7-2; d_gene: -; CDR3aa: CASSPVRASYNEQFF
len: 14; j_gene: TRBJ2-1; v_gene: TRBV29-1; d_gene: -; CDR3aa: CSVDTGSSYNEQFF
len: 11; j_gene: TRBJ2-1; v_gene: TRBV18; d_gene: -; CDR3aa: CASSTLDEQFF
len: 14; j_gene: TRBJ1-2; v_gene: TRBV6-6; d_gene: -; CDR3aa: CASSYSATNYGYTF
len: 13; j_gene: TRBJ1-1; v_gene: TRBV5-1; d_gene: -; CDR3aa: CASSLGVNTEAFF
len: 17; j_gene: -; v_gene: TRBV18; d_gene: TRBD1; CDR3aa: CASSPRTSGQGVYEQYF
len: 19; j_gene: TRBJ2-1; v_gene: TRBV14; d_gene: -; CDR3aa: CASSQDNWGVSLFKGEQFF
len: 15; j_gene: TRBJ1-1; v_gene: TRBV4-1; d_gene: -; CDR3aa: CASSRLQVFNTEAFF
len: 14; j_gene: TRBJ1-1; v_gene: TRBV29-1; d_gene: TRBD1; CDR3aa: CSVSTGVRNTEAFF
len: 13; j_gene: TRBJ1-5; v_gene: TRBV30; d_gene: -; CDR3aa: CAWSLGLGQPQHF
len: 14; j_gene: TRBJ2-5; v_gene: TRBV5-1; d_gene: -; CDR3aa: CASSGLGGVETQYF
len: 13; j_gene: TRBJ2-1; v_gene: TRBV29-1; d_gene: -; CDR3aa: CSSAVNSYNEQFF
len: 14; j_gene: TRBJ2-2; v_gene: TRBV19; d_gene: -; CDR3aa: CASSISRRPGELFF
len: 16; j_gene: TRBJ2-4; v_gene: TRBV7-2; d_gene: -; CDR3aa: CASSFPGQGWKNIQYF
len: 15; j_gene: TRBJ1-4; v_gene: TRBV19; d_gene: -; CDR3aa: CASSIGAGVGEKLFF
len: 16; j_gene: TRBJ2-5; v_gene: TRBV7-6; d_gene: TRBD2; CDR3aa: CASSPTSGRGRETQYF
len: 17; j_gene: TRBJ2-4; v_gene: TRBV5-1; d_gene: -; CDR3aa: CASSLGPQGGEGDIQYF
len: 15; j_gene: TRBJ1-6; v_gene: TRBV28; d_gene: -; CDR3aa: CASSPTGPRLYSLHF
len: 14; j_gene: TRBJ1-2; v_gene: TRBV4-3; d_gene: -; CDR3aa: CASSQDYFNYGYTF
len: 15; j_gene: TRBJ2-3; v_gene: TRBV21-1; d_gene: -; CDR3aa: CAQGQREGRADTQYF
len: 16; j_gene: TRBJ2-3; v_gene: TRBV4-1; d_gene: -; CDR3aa: CASSQDPGLGGDTQYF
len: 18; j_gene: TRBJ2-7; v_gene: TRBV5-4; d_gene: TRBD1; CDR3aa: CASSLGTGGPLFSYEQYF
len: 12; j_gene: TRBJ2-5; v_gene: TRBV14; d_gene: -; CDR3aa: CASSQARETQYF
len: 15; j_gene: TRBJ1-4; v_gene: TRBV7-6; d_gene: TRBD1; CDR3aa: CASSLRPAGGEKLFF
len: 15; j_gene: TRBJ2-5; v_gene: TRBV11-3; d_gene: TRBD1; CDR3aa: CASSSGQPYQETQYF
len: 16; j_gene: TRBJ1-1; v_gene: TRBV7-6; d_gene: -; CDR3aa: CASSVSDGRMNTEAFF